What follows are 24 T cell receptor beta chains derived from one specimen sequenced in a study of blood T cell repertoires in COVID-19. TCRdb's copy holds only in-frame clones and misses some; the assay was immunoSEQ multiplex PCR. The sample has about 240,000 clones, about 85% seen once; the top ten hold just over 7%. The sample was peripheral blood. These receptors were collected from a man in his 60s who had recovered from COVID-19.

The chain is built from TRBV3-1 (or the pseudogene TRBV3-2) and TRBJ1-6; D ambiguous. Germline V gene sequence: CDR1 LGHDT, CDR2 YNNKEL (reference sequence). V lost 0 bases and J lost 10, with 13 bases in between. The CDR3 runs to 15 residues. The CDR3 here is CASSQERRGGSPLHF. The CDR3 nucleotides are TGTGCCAGCAGCCAAGAAAGGCGGGGTGGATCACCCCTCCACTTT.

This clone has only one observation. The V call is TRBV10-1, the J call TRBJ2-3; maybe TRBD2 (6 bases). V lost 7 bases and J 5 bases, leaving 16 bases between the germline ends. Germline V gene lookup returns CDR1 WNHNN and CDR2 SYGVQD (reference sequence). CDR3 length: 14 residues. CDR3: CASTDGSGGDTQYF. CDR3 DNA sequence: TGCGCCAGCACAGACGGGAGTGGGGGAGATACGCAGTATTTT.

There are a few counts of this clone. This sequence joins TRBV27 and TRBJ2-1; maybe TRBD2 (6 bases). Germline loops: CDR1 MNHEY, CDR2 SMNVEV (reference sequence). This CDR3 is built from 15 residues. The V end lost 8 bases, the J end lost 4 bases, and 18 bases lay between the germline ends. DNA for the CDR3: TGTGCCAGCCGATTCGGGGGAAGTGGGTACAATGAGCAGTTCTTC. It specifies CASRFGGSGYNEQFF.

A remark on this clone: This sample also contains other DNA sequences that code for the same CDR3. The chain recombines TRBV9 with TRBJ2-1; possible D gene TRBD1, 5 bases. Trimming took off 0 bases at V and 2 bases at J, with 9 bases between the two ends. Germline V CDR1 and CDR2: SGDLS, YYNGEE. This CDR3 comprises 15 residues. Written as DNA, the CDR3 is TGTGCCAGCAGCGTAGAAGGGGCGACCTACAATGAGCAGTTCTTC. Protein: CASSVEGATYNEQFF.

The chain uses TRBV7-9 and TRBJ1-6; 8 nucleotides align to TRBD1. CDR3 length equals 14 residues. Germline CDR1 and CDR2: SEHNR and FQNEAQ (reference sequence). V was clipped by 5 bases and J by 9 bases; unmatched bases: 6. The CDR3 DNA sequence: TGTGCCAGCAGCCACGGACAGGGCGGTTCACCCCTCCACTTT. As protein: CASSHGQGGSPLHF.

The rearrangement links TRBV12-3 or TRBV12-4 to TRBJ1-1, with D possibly being TRBD1 (6 bases). V lost 6 bases and J lost 5, with 13 bases in between. CDR3 size: 13 residues. CDR3 protein: CASSVQGSTEAFF. Written as DNA, the CDR3 is TGTGCCAGCAGCGTACAGGGAAGTACTGAAGCTTTCTTT.

This chain joins TRBV10-3 and TRBJ2-1; 7 nucleotides agree with TRBD2. Germline V lookup: CDR1 ENHRY, CDR2 SYGVKD. The CDR3 has 15 amino acids. V shed 6 bases and J 7 bases; nucleotides not matched to a gene: 12. CDR3 nucleotides: TGTGCCATCAGGAAGCGGGACGAGGGCACGAATGAGCAGTTCTTC. Its translation is CAIRKRDEGTNEQFF.

This clone was seen only once. CDR3 sequence reads: CASSLFLGGSYEQYF. The CDR3 DNA reads as TGTGCCAGCAGTTTATTCTTAGGGGGCTCCTACGAGCAGTACTTC. The chain couples TRBV27 to TRBJ2-7, with a tentative D call TRBD1 (6 bases). CDR1 is MNHEY and CDR2 is SMNVEV in the germline V gene (reference sequence). Trimming shortened V by 1 base and J by 0 bases, and 10 bases separated the two germline ends. The CDR3 runs to 15 residues.

CDR3 sequence: CAISEKGGGARETQYF. DNA for the CDR3: TGTGCCATCAGTGAAAAGGGAGGGGGGGCCCGGGAGACCCAGTACTTC. The chain carries TRBV10-3 and TRBJ2-5; the D gene is possibly TRBD2 (7 bases). The V gene's germline CDR1 is ENHRY and CDR2 SYGVKD. The V end was cut by 3 bases, the J end by 5 bases, with 19 bases between. The CDR3 has 16 residues.

The chain has TRBV15 and TRBJ1-1; D not certain. V lost 3 bases and J lost 1, with 15 bases in between. CDR3 length equals 16 residues. Germline V gives CDR1 LNHNV, CDR2 YYDKDF (reference sequence). The CDR3 nucleotides read TGTGCCACCAGCAGGTTGTCGACGGGGTCGAACACTGAAGCTTTCTTT. It yields the protein CATSRLSTGSNTEAFF.

This sequence joins TRBV12-5 and TRBJ1-3; TRBD1 matches at 7 bases. The CDR3 spans 18 residues. Losses at the gene ends were 0 bases for V and 2 bases for J; bases not matched to a gene: 10. The germline gives CDR1 LGHNT, CDR2 FRNRAP. CDR3 sequence reads: CASGLVVGGRLTGNTIYF. CDR3 DNA sequence: TGTGCTAGTGGTTTGGTAGTAGGGGGCCGATTAACTGGAAACACCATATATTTT.

The gene calls are TRBV5-1 and TRBJ2-1; D is unresolved. This CDR3 contains 13 residues. V dropped 1 base and J dropped 2 bases, with 4 bases sitting between them. Germline CDR1 is SGHRS and CDR2 is YFSETQ. CDR3 coding DNA: TGCGCCAGCAGCTTGCCAGCCTACAATGAGCAGTTCTTC. It encodes CASSLPAYNEQFF.

V and J are TRBV27 and TRBJ2-1; 9 nucleotides line up with TRBD1. Germline V gene lookup returns CDR1 MNHEY and CDR2 SMNVEV (reference sequence). The V gene end was trimmed by 7 bases and the J gene end by 6 bases; junction bases not matched to a gene: 13. There are 16 residues in the CDR3. This CDR3 reads CASNPRTGAVRNEQFF. In DNA, the CDR3 is TGTGCCAGCAACCCGAGGACAGGGGCGGTTCGCAATGAGCAGTTCTTC.

The rearrangement links TRBV7-8 to TRBJ2-1, with TRBD1 as a possible D gene (6 bases). Germline CDR1 reads SGHVS; CDR2 reads FQNEAQ. The CDR3 is 15 amino acids. V gave up 1 base and J gave up 9 bases, with 16 bases separating them. The CDR3: CASSLEGRGYSEQFF. In DNA form, the CDR3 reads TGTGCCAGCAGCTTAGAGGGCAGGGGATATAGTGAGCAGTTCTTC.

This clone came up a few times. V gene TRBV2 combines with J gene TRBJ2-7; 7 bases fit TRBD1. The V and J ends lost 8 bases and 0 bases, in that order; junction bases with no gene match: 4. CDR1 and CDR2 from the germline V gene are SNHLY and FYNNEI. The CDR3 loop spans 13 amino acids. CDR3 sequence reads: CASQGESSYEQYF. The CDR3 nucleotides are TGTGCCAGCCAGGGGGAAAGCTCCTACGAGCAGTACTTC.

This sequence joins TRBV27 and TRBJ2-1; D gene uncertain. Germline-derived CDR1 and CDR2 are MNHEY and SMNVEV (reference sequence). The CDR3 consists of 14 residues. V lost 5 bases to trimming and J lost 9 bases, with 17 bases between them. The CDR3 coding sequence is TGTGCCAGCAGTCCAGACATTTTCTCAGCTGAGCAGTTCTTC. This codes for CASSPDIFSAEQFF.

The rearrangement links TRBV3-1 (or the pseudogene TRBV3-2) to TRBJ1-4, with D perhaps TRBD1 (6 bases). V was cut by 4 bases and J by 7 bases, with 16 bases left in between. This CDR3 spans 15 amino acids. Germline loops: CDR1 LGHDT, CDR2 YNNKEL (reference sequence). The CDR3 region is CASSLTGRWSEKLFF. CDR3 nucleotides: TGTGCCAGCAGCCTTACAGGGCGGTGGAGTGAAAAACTGTTTTTT.

This chain joins TRBV5-1 and TRBJ1-3; D remains ambiguous. V lost 1 base, J lost 0 bases, and 5 bases lay in between. Germline values: CDR1 SGHRS, CDR2 YFSETQ. This CDR3 is 14 amino acids long. The DNA of the CDR3 is TGCGCCAGCAGCTTGTACGGCTCTGGAAACACCATATATTTT. Translating it yields CASSLYGSGNTIYF. Supplemented by reference TRBV5-1 and TRBJ1-3, the full variable domain reads KAGVTQTPRYLIKTRGQQVTLSCSPISGHRSVSWYQQTPGQGLQFLFEYFSETQRNKGNFPGRFSGRQFSNSRSEMNVSTLELGDSALYLCASSLYGSGNTIYFGEGSWLTVV.

V and J are TRBV5-3 and TRBJ1-4; 8 bases fit TRBD1. TRBV5-3 has ORF status, its function being uncertain. V trimming: 0 bases; J trimming: 5 bases; junction bases outside the gene matches: 9. The CDR3 sequence is 17 residues long. For the CDR3, the DNA is TGTGCCAGAAGCTTGGTGCCTGCGGACAGGGTAAATGAAAAACTGTTTTTT. It encodes CARSLVPADRVNEKLFF.

The V gene is TRBV3-1 (or the pseudogene TRBV3-2), the J gene TRBJ1-2; tentatively, D is TRBD1 (6 bases). Trimming shortened V by 3 bases and J by 10 bases, and 15 bases separated the two germline ends. The CDR3 consists of 13 residues. Germline V CDR1 and CDR2: LGHDT, YNNKEL (reference sequence). The CDR3 reads CASSHAGGESYTF. The DNA of the CDR3 is TGTGCCAGCAGCCACGCGGGGGGCGAATCCTACACCTTC.

The chain couples TRBV7-2 to TRBJ1-2; D perhaps matches TRBD1 (6 bases). Germline values: CDR1 SGHTA, CDR2 FQGNSA. The CDR3 spans 14 residues. V lost 4 bases and J 4 bases, leaving 13 bases between the germline ends. CDR3 region: CASSYATGPYGYTF. Here the CDR3 DNA reads TGTGCCAGCAGCTACGCTACAGGGCCCTATGGCTACACCTTC. Using reference TRBV7-2 and TRBJ1-2 for the parts outside the CDR3, the full variable domain is GAGVSQSPSNKVTEKGKDVELRCDPISGHTALYWYRQSLGQGLEFLIYFQGNSAPDKSGLPSDRFSAERTGGSVSTLTIQRTQQEDSAVYLCASSYATGPYGYTFGSGTRLTVV.

The chain links TRBV10-2 to TRBJ2-5; 8 bases line up with TRBD2. The CDR3 totals 14 residues. In germline, CDR1 is WSHSY, CDR2 SAAADI. V shed 10 bases, J shed 3 bases, and the junction held 10 bases outside the gene matches. Written as DNA, the CDR3 is TGCGCCACCTCACCGGGACTAGTTAAAGAGACCCAGTACTTC. The encoded protein is CATSPGLVKETQYF.

This chain joins TRBV2 and TRBJ1-4; possibly TRBD1 for D (5 bases). Germline CDR1 reads SNHLY; CDR2 reads FYNNEI. The V end lost 2 bases, the J end lost 3 bases, and 10 bases lay between the germline ends. CDR3 length: 15 amino acids. As DNA, the CDR3 is TGTGCCAGCAGTGAATCAGGGCGACCTAATGAAAAACTGTTTTTT. Translating gives CASSESGRPNEKLFF.

V is TRBV25-1 and J is TRBJ2-3; D is perhaps TRBD2 (7 bases). The CDR3 runs 17 residues. With 0 bases removed from V and 1 base from J, the gap between germline ends came to 14 bases. The germline V gene has CDR1 MGHDK and CDR2 SYGVNS. The CDR3 bases are TGTGCCAGCAGTGAATATATACGCGGGGGCCGCACAGATACGCAGTATTTT. It translates to CASSEYIRGGRTDTQYF.